This passage covers 11 T cell receptor beta chains from one sample sequenced in a study of control samples from healthy donors and cancer patients. Using immunoSEQ multiplex PCR, the repertoire was profiled, and TCRdb retains in-frame clones only, with some absent. Of about 170,000 clones in the sample, almost 90% were seen once. The sequenced material came from blood. These receptors were taken from a woman in her 30s in good health.

The chain couples TRBV11-3 to TRBJ2-1, with TRBD1 matching over 7 bases. There are 15 residues in the CDR3. After removal of 5 bases from V and 3 bases from J, the junction contained 7 bases not matched to a gene. Germline CDR1 is SGHNT and CDR2 is YENEEA. The CDR3 DNA sequence: TGTGCCAGCAGCCGAGAGGGGACAGACTACAATGAGCAGTTCTTC. The encoded protein is CASSREGTDYNEQFF.

The rearrangement links TRBV7-2 to TRBJ1-3, with D tentatively TRBD1 (6 bases). Germline assignment: CDR1 SGHTA and CDR2 FQGNSA. The CDR3 has 14 amino acids. The V gene lost 2 bases and the J gene lost 4 bases, with 9 bases spanning the gap. CDR3 coding DNA: TGTGCCAGCAGCTTAATAGGGGGAGGAAACACCATATATTTT. It specifies CASSLIGGGNTIYF. Full variable domain (missing parts from reference TRBV7-2 and TRBJ1-3): GAGVSQSPSNKVTEKGKDVELRCDPISGHTALYWYRQSLGQGLEFLIYFQGNSAPDKSGLPSDRFSAERTGGSVSTLTIQRTQQEDSAVYLCASSLIGGGNTIYFGEGSWLTVV.

The chain is built from TRBV5-1 and TRBJ2-3; D possibly matches TRBD1 or TRBD2 (6 bases each). Between the trimmed V and J ends, which lost 3 bases and 6 bases, there was a span of 11 bases. The CDR3 extends over 13 amino acids. The germline V gene encodes CDR1 SGHRS and CDR2 YFSETQ. As DNA, the CDR3 is TGCGCCAGCAGCTATTTGGGGGGCGATACGCAGTATTTT. Translated: CASSYLGGDTQYF.

Here the CDR3 reads CASSILGARSNQPQHF. CDR3 bases: TGTGCCAGTAGTATCCTGGGGGCGCGAAGCAATCAGCCCCAGCATTTT. The chain employs TRBV19 and TRBJ1-5, with a weak D call TRBD1 (6 bases). The V gene lost 3 bases and the J gene lost 1 base, with 13 bases spanning the gap. Germline-derived CDR1 and CDR2 are LNHDA and SQIVND (reference sequence). This CDR3 has 16 amino acids.

The rearrangement links TRBV6-5 to TRBJ2-5; 8 positions match TRBD1. The length of the CDR3 is 16 residues. The V gene end was trimmed by 2 bases and the J gene end by 5 bases; junction bases not matched to a gene: 10. Germline V lookup: CDR1 MNHEY, CDR2 SVGAGI. As DNA, the CDR3 is TGTGCCAGCAGTTACCTACTAACAGGGGGAAGTGAGACCCAGTACTTC. This codes for CASSYLLTGGSETQYF.

The rearrangement uses TRBV6-5 and TRBJ2-3, with D possibly called TRBD1 or TRBD2 (5 bases each). Trimming took off 5 bases at V and 1 base at J, with 7 bases between the two ends. The CDR3 sequence is 13 residues long. Per the germline V gene, CDR1 is MNHEY and CDR2 is SVGAGI. CDR3 sequence reads: CASSRDRTDTQYF. For the CDR3, the DNA is TGTGCCAGCAGTAGGGACCGCACAGATACGCAGTATTTT.

V gene TRBV30 combines with J gene TRBJ1-2; tentatively, D is TRBD1 (5 bases). The CDR3 loop spans 13 amino acids. V was shortened by 0 bases and J by 4 bases, with 9 bases between the two germline ends. Looked up from germline, CDR1 is GTSNPN and CDR2 is SVGIG (reference sequence). This chain's CDR3 is CAWSVAGSYGYTF. The CDR3 bases are TGTGCCTGGAGTGTGGCAGGGAGCTATGGCTACACCTTC.

This clone was observed a few times. The chain couples TRBV4-2 to TRBJ1-1, with D uncertain. The CDR3 is 14 amino acids. CDR1 and CDR2 (germline): LGHNA, YNFKEQ. The ends were cut back, 2 bases at V and 7 bases at J, with 14 bases in the middle. Here the CDR3 reads CASSQYSETDEAFF. CDR3 bases: TGTGCCAGCAGCCAATATTCCGAAACAGATGAAGCTTTCTTT.

In nucleotides, the CDR3 is TGTGCCAGCAGCTCCTCCATGAGCGGACTCTACGAGCAGTACTTC. Translation: CASSSSMSGLYEQYF. The J gene is TRBJ2-7, the V gene TRBV7-2, with TRBD2 as a possible D gene (5 bases). Germline values: CDR1 SGHTA, CDR2 FQGNSA. V was trimmed by 4 bases and J by 3 bases, leaving 16 bases between them. The CDR3 runs 15 residues.

This sequence joins TRBV19 and TRBJ2-2, with 7 positions matching TRBD2. This CDR3 is built from 14 residues. J was trimmed by 1 base and V by 7 bases; bases with no gene match: 3. Looked up from germline, CDR1 is LNHDA and CDR2 is SQIVND (reference sequence). The CDR3 DNA follows: TGTGCCAGTACCCCGGGGGGGAACACCGGGGAGCTGTTTTTT. It encodes CASTPGGNTGELFF.

The CDR3 here is CASSLAGGWNEQFF. The CDR3 DNA sequence: TGTGCCAGCAGCTTAGCGGGAGGTTGGAATGAGCAGTTCTTC. The V call is TRBV13, the J call TRBJ2-1, with 7 bases identical to TRBD2. Losses at the gene ends were 1 base for V and 7 bases for J; bases not matched to a gene: 4. The CDR3 sequence is 14 residues long. Germline V CDR1 and CDR2: PRHDT, FYEKMQ (reference sequence).